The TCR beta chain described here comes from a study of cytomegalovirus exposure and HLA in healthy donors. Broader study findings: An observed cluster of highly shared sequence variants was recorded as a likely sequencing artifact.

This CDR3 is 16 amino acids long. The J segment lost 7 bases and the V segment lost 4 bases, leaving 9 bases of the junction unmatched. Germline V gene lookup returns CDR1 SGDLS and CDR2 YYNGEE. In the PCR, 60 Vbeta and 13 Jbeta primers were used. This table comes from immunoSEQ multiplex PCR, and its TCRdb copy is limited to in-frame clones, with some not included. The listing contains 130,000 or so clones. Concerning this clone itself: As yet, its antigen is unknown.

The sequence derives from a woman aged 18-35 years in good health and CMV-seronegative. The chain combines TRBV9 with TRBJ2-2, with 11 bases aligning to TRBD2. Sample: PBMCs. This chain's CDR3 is CASSPGLAGGGGELFF. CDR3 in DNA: TGTGCCAGCAGCCCCGGCCTAGCGGGGGGAGGCGGGGAGCTGTTTTTT.